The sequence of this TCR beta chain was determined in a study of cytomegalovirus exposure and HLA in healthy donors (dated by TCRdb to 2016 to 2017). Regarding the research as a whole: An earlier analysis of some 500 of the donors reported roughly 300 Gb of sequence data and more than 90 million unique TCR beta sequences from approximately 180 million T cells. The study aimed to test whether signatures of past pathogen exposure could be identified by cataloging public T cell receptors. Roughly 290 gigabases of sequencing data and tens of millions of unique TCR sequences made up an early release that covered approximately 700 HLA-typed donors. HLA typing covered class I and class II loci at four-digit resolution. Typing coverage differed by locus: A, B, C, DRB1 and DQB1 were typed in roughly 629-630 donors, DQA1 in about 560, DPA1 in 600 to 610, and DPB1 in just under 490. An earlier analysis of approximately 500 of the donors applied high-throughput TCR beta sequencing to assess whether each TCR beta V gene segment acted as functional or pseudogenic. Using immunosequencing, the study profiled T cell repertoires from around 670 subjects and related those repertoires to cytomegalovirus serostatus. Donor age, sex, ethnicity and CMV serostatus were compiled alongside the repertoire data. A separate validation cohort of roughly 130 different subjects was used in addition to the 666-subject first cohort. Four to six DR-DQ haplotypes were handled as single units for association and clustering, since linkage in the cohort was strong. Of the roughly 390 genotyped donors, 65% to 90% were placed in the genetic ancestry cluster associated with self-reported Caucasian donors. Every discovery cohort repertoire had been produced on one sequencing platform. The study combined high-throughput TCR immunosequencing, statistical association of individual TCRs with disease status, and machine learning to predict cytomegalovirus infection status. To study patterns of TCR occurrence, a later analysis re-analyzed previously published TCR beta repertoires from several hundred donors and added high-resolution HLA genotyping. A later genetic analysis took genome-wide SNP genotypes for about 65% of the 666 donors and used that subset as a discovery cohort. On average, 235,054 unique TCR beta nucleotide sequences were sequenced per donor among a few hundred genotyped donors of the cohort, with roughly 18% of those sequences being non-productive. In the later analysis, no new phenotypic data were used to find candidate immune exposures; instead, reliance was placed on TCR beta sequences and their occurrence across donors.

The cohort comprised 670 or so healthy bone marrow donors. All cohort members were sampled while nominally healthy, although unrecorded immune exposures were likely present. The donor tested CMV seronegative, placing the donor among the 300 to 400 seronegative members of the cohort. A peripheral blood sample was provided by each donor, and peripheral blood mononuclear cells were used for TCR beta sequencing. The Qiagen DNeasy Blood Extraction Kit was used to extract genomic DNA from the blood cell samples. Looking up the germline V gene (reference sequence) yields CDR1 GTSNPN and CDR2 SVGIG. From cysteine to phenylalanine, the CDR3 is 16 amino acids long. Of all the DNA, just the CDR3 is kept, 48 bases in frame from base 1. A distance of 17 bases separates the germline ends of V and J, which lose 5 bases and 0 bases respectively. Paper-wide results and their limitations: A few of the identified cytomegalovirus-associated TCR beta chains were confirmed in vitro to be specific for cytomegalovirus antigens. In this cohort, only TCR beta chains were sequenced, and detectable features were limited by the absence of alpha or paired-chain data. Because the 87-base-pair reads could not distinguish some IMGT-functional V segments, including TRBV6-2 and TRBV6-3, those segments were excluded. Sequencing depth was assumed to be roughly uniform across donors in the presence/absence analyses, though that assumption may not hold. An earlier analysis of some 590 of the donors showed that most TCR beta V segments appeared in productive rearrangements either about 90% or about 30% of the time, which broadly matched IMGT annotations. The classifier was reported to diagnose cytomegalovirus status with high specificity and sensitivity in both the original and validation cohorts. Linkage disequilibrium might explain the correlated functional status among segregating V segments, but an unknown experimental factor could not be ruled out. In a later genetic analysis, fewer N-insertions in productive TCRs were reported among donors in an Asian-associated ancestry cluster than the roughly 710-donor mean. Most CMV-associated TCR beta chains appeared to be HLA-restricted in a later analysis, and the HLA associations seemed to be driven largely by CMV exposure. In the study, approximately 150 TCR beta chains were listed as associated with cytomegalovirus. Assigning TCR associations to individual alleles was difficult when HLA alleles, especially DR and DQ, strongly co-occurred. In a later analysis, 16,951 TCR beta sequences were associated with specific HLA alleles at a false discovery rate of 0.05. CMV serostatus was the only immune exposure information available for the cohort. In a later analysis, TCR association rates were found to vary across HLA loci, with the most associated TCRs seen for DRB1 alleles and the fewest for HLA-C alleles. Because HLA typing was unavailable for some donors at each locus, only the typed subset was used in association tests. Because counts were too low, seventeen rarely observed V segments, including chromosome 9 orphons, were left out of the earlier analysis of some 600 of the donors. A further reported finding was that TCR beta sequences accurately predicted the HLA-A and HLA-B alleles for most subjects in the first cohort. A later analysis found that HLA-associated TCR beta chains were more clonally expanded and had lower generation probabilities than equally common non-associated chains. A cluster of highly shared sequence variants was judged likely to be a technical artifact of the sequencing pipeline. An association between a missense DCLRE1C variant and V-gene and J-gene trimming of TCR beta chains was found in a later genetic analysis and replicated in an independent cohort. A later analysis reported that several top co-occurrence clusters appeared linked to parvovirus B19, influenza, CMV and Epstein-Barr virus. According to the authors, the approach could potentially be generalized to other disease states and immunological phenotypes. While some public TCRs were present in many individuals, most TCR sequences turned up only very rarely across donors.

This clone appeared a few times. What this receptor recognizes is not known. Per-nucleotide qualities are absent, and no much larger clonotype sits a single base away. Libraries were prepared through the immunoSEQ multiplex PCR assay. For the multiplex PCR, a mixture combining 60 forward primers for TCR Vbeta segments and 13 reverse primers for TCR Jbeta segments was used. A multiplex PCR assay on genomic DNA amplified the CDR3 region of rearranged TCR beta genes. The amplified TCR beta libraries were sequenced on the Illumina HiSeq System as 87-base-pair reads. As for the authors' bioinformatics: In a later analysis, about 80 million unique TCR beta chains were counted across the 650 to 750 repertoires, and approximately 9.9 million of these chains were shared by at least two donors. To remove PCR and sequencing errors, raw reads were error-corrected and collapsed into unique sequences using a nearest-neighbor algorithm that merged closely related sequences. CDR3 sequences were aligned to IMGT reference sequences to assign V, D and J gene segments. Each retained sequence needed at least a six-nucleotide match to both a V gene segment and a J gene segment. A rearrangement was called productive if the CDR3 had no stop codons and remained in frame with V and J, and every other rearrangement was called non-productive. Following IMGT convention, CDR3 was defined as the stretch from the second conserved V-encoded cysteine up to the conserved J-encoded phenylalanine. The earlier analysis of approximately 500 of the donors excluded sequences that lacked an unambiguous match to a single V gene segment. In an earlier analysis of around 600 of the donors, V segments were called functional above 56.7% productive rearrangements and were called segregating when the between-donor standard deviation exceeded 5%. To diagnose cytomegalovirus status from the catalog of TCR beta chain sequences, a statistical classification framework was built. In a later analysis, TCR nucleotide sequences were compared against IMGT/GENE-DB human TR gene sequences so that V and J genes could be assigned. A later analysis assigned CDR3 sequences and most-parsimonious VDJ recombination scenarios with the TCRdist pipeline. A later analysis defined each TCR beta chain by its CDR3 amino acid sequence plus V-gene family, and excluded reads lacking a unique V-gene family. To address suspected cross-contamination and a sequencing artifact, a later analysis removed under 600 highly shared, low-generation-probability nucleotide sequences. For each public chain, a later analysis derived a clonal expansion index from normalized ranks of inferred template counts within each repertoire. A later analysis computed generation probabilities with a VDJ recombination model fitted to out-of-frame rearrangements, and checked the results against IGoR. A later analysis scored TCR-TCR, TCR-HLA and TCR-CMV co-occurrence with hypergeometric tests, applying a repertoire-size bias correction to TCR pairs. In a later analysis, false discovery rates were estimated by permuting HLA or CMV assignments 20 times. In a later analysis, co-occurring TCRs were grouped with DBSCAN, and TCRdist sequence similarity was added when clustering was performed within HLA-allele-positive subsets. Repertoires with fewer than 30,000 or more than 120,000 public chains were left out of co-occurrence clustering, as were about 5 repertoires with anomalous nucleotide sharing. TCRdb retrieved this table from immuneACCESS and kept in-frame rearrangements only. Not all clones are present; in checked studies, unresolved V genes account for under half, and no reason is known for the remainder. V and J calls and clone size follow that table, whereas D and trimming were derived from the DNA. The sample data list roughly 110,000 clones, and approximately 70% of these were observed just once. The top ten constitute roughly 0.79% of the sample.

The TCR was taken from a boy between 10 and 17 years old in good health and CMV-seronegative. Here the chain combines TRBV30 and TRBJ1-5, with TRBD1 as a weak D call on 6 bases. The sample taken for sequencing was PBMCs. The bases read TGTGCCTGGGCCCCCGGGACATATTATAGCAATCAGCCCCAGCATTTT. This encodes CAWAPGTYYSNQPQHF.